This T cell receptor beta chain was captured in a study of blood T cell repertoires in COVID-19. Authors' data handling: Amplifying reference gene primers gave estimates of nucleated cell counts. The method was immunoSEQ multiplex PCR; TCRdb's version includes in-frame clones alone and lacks a portion of them. Clonal size and the V and J genes are those of that table, whereas D and trimming came from the DNA. The table shows roughly 340,000 clones, with around 87% occurring only once. Per the germline V gene, CDR1 is SNHLY and CDR2 is FYNNEI. This CDR3 contains 13 residues. V lost 10 bases and J 2 bases, leaving 14 bases between the germline ends.

The chain carries TRBV2 and TRBJ1-1; no clear D. This receptor was obtained from a man aged 35-49 years in a cohort exposed to, infected with or recovered from COVID-19 (not recorded which). Sequencing input: PBMCs or T cells enriched from blood (not recorded which). CDR3 bases: TGTGCCACCGGAAAACCGGGTAACACTGAAGCTTTCTTT. This translates into CATGKPGNTEAFF.